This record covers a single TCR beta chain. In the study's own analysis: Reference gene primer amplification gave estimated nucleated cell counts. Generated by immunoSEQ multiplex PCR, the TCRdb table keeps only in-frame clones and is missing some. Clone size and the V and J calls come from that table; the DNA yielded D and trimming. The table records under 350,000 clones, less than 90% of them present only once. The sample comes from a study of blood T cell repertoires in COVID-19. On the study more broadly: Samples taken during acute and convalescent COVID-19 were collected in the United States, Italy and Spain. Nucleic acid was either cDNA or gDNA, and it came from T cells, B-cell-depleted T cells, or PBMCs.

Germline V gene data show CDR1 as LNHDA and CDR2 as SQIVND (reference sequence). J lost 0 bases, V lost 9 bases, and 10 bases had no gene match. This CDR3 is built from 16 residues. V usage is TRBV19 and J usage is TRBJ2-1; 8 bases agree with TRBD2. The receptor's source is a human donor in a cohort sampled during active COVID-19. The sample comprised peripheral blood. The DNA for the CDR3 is TGTGCCAGCGGTCAGCGGGAGCTCAGCTCCTACAATGAGCAGTTCTTC. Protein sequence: CASGQRELSSYNEQFF.